What follows are 12 T cell receptor beta chains derived from one specimen sequenced in a study of Ad26.COV2.S vaccination and SARS-CoV-2 variants. This sample's treatment: 15 to 20 received Ad26.COV2.S at low or high dose, single or two shots; about 5 received placebo; per-sample allocation not given. Specimen acquisition occurred on day 63 following the initial vaccine or placebo injection. Profiling relied on immunoSEQ multiplex PCR, and the TCRdb table lists in-frame clones only, not all of them. Found here are about 410,000 clones, over 80% of them singletons; the top ten hold less than 2%. This specimen consisted of peripheral blood, obtained in a trial of Ad26.COV2.S vaccine versus placebo. The receptors stem from a person between 18 and 59 years old who received the Ad26.COV2.S COVID-19 vaccine or a placebo.

The chain links TRBV5-5 to TRBJ2-2, with TRBD2 identical over 11 bases. The germline V gene encodes CDR1 SGHKS and CDR2 YYEKEE (reference sequence). This CDR3 region has 17 residues. Unmatched junction bases numbered 5, after V lost 1 base and J lost 3 bases. The CDR3 loop reads CASSLTASGGYTGELFF. Here the CDR3 DNA reads TGTGCCAGCAGCTTGACGGCTAGCGGGGGGTACACCGGGGAGCTGTTTTTT.

V gene TRBV9 combines with J gene TRBJ2-7; the D is unclear. The CDR3 extends over 14 amino acids. Germline CDR1 reads SGDLS; CDR2 reads YYNGEE. V was pared by 0 bases and J by 3 bases, with 10 bases between. The chain's CDR3 is CASSVGVGGYEQYF. Written as DNA, the CDR3 is TGTGCCAGCAGCGTAGGGGTAGGTGGCTACGAGCAGTACTTC.

The chain uses TRBV19 and TRBJ1-4; D remains unclear. From germline, CDR1 is LNHDA and CDR2 SQIVND (reference sequence). CDR3 length: 18 amino acids. Trimming left V 5 bases short and J 3 bases short, with 22 bases between. This chain's CDR3 is CASSFGEHLYSANEKLFF. In nucleotides, the CDR3 is TGTGCCAGTAGTTTCGGGGAGCACCTTTATTCGGCTAATGAAAAACTGTTTTTT.

The chain carries TRBV7-2 and TRBJ2-2, with D perhaps matching TRBD1 (5 bases). V was pared by 2 bases and J by 6 bases, with 13 bases between. The CDR3 is 15 residues long. Looked up from germline, CDR1 is SGHTA and CDR2 is FQGNSA. The CDR3 region is CASSLLQGFSGELFF. DNA for the CDR3: TGTGCCAGCAGCTTATTGCAGGGATTTTCCGGGGAGCTGTTTTTT.

The rearrangement uses TRBV7-9 and TRBJ1-4; 9 bases match TRBD1. The junction had 3 bases not matched to a gene; V was cut back by 4 bases and J by 6 bases. This CDR3 is built from 14 residues. Per germline, CDR1 SEHNR and CDR2 FQNEAQ (reference sequence). This chain's CDR3 is CASSSTGGHEKLFF. The CDR3 nucleotides are TGTGCCAGCAGCTCGACAGGGGGGCATGAAAAACTGTTTTTT.

Only one count was recorded for this clone. This sequence joins TRBV7-2 and TRBJ2-7; 8 positions agree with TRBD1. V lost 3 bases and J lost 3; bases outside the gene matches: 7. The CDR3 has 15 amino acids. CDR1 SGHTA and CDR2 FQGNSA come from the germline V gene. The CDR3 loop reads CASSLRTGIGYEQYF. The CDR3 DNA is TGTGCCAGCAGCTTGCGGACAGGGATAGGCTACGAGCAGTACTTC.

This rearrangement joins TRBV14 to TRBJ2-3; the D is unclear. Trimming pared 5 bases from V and 4 bases from J, leaving 4 bases between. CDR1 SGHDN and CDR2 FVKESK come from the germline V gene. This CDR3 is built from 11 residues. The CDR3, as DNA: TGTGCCAGCAGCTGGGCAGATACGCAGTATTTT. This sequence encodes CASSWADTQYF.

There are a few counts of this clone. The CDR3 DNA is TGTGCCAGCTCACAGGGACAACAGTCCGGGGAGCTGTTTTTT. It specifies CASSQGQQSGELFF. V gene TRBV18 combines with J gene TRBJ2-2, with a tentative D call TRBD1 (6 bases). The germline V gene has CDR1 KGHSH and CDR2 LQKENI. Trimming removed 4 bases at V and 6 bases at J, with 12 bases between. This CDR3 is 14 amino acids long.

V and J are TRBV14 and TRBJ1-1; 10 nucleotides agree with TRBD1. The CDR3 is 16 residues long. Unmatched junction bases numbered 10, after V lost 4 bases and J lost 5 bases. Germline V gene sequence: CDR1 SGHDN, CDR2 FVKESK. The CDR3 protein is CASSRDRGRGGTEAFF. In DNA form, the CDR3 reads TGTGCCAGCAGCCGAGACAGGGGGCGAGGTGGGACTGAAGCTTTCTTT.

J is TRBJ1-1 and V is TRBV10-3, with 7 bases aligning to TRBD1. The J segment lost 1 base and the V segment lost 7 bases, leaving 12 bases of the junction unmatched. The germline V gene encodes CDR1 ENHRY and CDR2 SYGVKD. CDR3 length: 16 residues. The DNA of the CDR3 is TGTGCCATCAACCTACCTAACAGGGGATCGAACACTGAAGCTTTCTTT. Protein: CAINLPNRGSNTEAFF.

This clone appeared once. The V call is TRBV6-5, the J call TRBJ2-2; D is unclear. V was pared by 7 bases and J by 3 bases, with 9 bases between. The length of the CDR3 is 13 residues. CDR1 and CDR2 (germline): MNHEY, SVGAGI. CDR3 sequence: CASIIDYTGELFF. The CDR3 coding sequence is TGTGCCAGCATCATAGACTACACCGGGGAGCTGTTTTTT.

The chain employs TRBV28 and TRBJ1-5, with 7 bases identical to TRBD1. Germline V gene sequence: CDR1 MDHEN, CDR2 SYDVKM. The CDR3 has 17 residues. V lost 6 bases to trimming and J lost 2 bases; unmatched junction nucleotides: 13. The CDR3 DNA reads as TGTGCCAGCAGACCAAAGGGGCCCACAGGGGGCAATCAGCCCCAGCATTTT. This translates into CASRPKGPTGGNQPQHF.